This T cell receptor beta chain came from a study of T-cell memory formation after mild COVID-19. Via MiXCR, TCRdb re-called the 5' RACE reads, giving one row per CDR3 protein. The data show 150,000 to 200,000 distinct CDR3 sequences, over 20% seen once. With 4 bases clipped from V and 3 bases from J, the junction kept 13 bases outside the gene matches. In germline, CDR1 is MNHEY, CDR2 SMNVEV (reference sequence). This CDR3 region has 17 residues. This TCR derives from an adult woman who had mild COVID-19 (a few samples of this study predate the infection). Cell type and time point are not known. Sequenced sample: PBMCs or a T cell subset sorted from them (not recorded which). The rearrangement uses TRBV27 and TRBJ1-1; TRBD1 matches at 8 bases. The CDR3 sequence is CASSSSTGEKGYTEAFF. The DNA for the CDR3 is TGTGCCAGCAGTTCCTCGACAGGGGAAAAGGGGTACACTGAAGCTTTCTTT.